The clone carrying this T cell receptor (beta chain) has only a few counts. This CDR3 has 15 residues. Germline V gives CDR1 SGHRS, CDR2 YFSETQ. J gave up 1 base and V 0 bases, and 2 bases lay outside the gene matches. TCR beta CDR3 region amplification was performed from RNA transcripts. Initially, a first-round RT-PCR of the TCR CDR3 employed the HTBI primer set. In TCRdb, the multiplex PCR reads were re-called with MiXCR into one record per CDR3 protein. This repertoire shows some 270,000 distinct CDR3 sequences, 13% found once; its top ten account for roughly 8%. This specimen comes from a study of T cells in Graves' hyperthyroidism and ophthalmopathy. Exclusion criteria comprised uncontrolled infection, other autoimmune disease, pregnancy or lactation. Fresh peripheral blood, about 9.3 ml, yielded the PBMCs.

The origin of this receptor is a woman in her twenties or thirties with Graves' hyperthyroidism that later progressed to Graves' ophthalmopathy. Material for sequencing was blood. The chain uses TRBV5-1 and TRBJ2-3, with 7 bases matching TRBD2. The CDR3 DNA follows: TGCGCCAGCAGCTTGGGGGAGGGCGGCACAGATACGCAGTATTTT. It translates to CASSLGEGGTDTQYF.